The 22 T cell receptor beta chains presented below share a single source sample, sequenced in a study of T cell responses to AZD1222 COVID-19 vaccine. Repertoires were generated with immunoSEQ multiplex PCR, while TCRdb's copy carries only in-frame clones and drops some. The data show fewer than 150,000 clones, more than 85% seen once. The sample consisted of peripheral blood, taken on day 0 of AZD1222 vaccination. The receptors come from an adult in good health.

The chain employs TRBV11-2 and TRBJ2-1; 14 bases agree with TRBD2. This CDR3 contains 17 residues. The J segment lost 4 bases and the V segment lost 2 bases, leaving 4 bases of the junction unmatched. Germline CDR1 and CDR2: SGHAT and FQNNGV. CDR3 in amino acids: CASSLPRTSGGYNEQFF. The CDR3 coding sequence is TGTGCCAGCAGCTTACCTAGGACTAGCGGGGGGTACAATGAGCAGTTCTTC.

The chain uses TRBV2 and TRBJ1-1, with D possibly TRBD1 on 6 matching bases. The ends were cut back, 6 bases at V and 0 bases at J, with 11 bases in the middle. The CDR3 contains 14 residues. CDR1 is SNHLY, CDR2 FYNNEI, per germline. The CDR3 spells CASRDRDLNTEAFF. The CDR3 DNA reads as TGTGCCAGCAGGGACAGAGATCTGAACACTGAAGCTTTCTTT. Drawing the rest from reference TRBV2 and TRBJ1-1, the complete variable domain is EPEVTQTPSHQVTQMGQEVILRCVPISNHLYFYWYRQILGQKVEFLVSFYNNEISEKSEIFDDQFSVERPDGSNFTLKIRSTKLEDSAMYFCASRDRDLNTEAFFGQGTRLTVV.

This chain uses TRBV2 with TRBJ2-3; TRBD2 matches 8 bases. Trimming cost V 5 bases and J 0 bases; bases outside gene matches: 7. The CDR3 is 16 amino acids. In germline, CDR1 is SNHLY, CDR2 FYNNEI. The CDR3 loop is CASSPRTSTSTDTQYF. The CDR3 DNA reads as TGTGCCAGCAGTCCCCGGACTAGCACAAGCACAGATACGCAGTATTTT.

The rearrangement uses TRBV11-1 and TRBJ2-5; D call uncertain. CDR3 length: 13 amino acids. V was cut by 3 bases and J by 5 bases, with 10 bases left in between. The germline gives CDR1 SGHAT, CDR2 FQDESV (reference sequence). The CDR3 DNA is TGTGCCAGCAGCTTGGCTGTTAAGGAGACCCAGTACTTC. Amino acids: CASSLAVKETQYF.

The V gene is TRBV4-1, the J gene TRBJ1-1; D is perhaps TRBD1 (5 bases). Trimming took 6 bases from V and 2 from J, leaving 13 bases between them. This CDR3 has 14 amino acids. Looked up from germline, CDR1 is MGHRA and CDR2 is YSYEKL. The CDR3 sequence: CASSRGGGNTEAFF. In DNA form, the CDR3 reads TGCGCCAGCAGTCGGGGCGGCGGTAACACTGAAGCTTTCTTT.

The J gene is TRBJ2-5, the V gene TRBV12-3 or TRBV12-4; D unresolved. The V end lost 6 bases, the J end lost 2 bases, and 4 bases lay between the germline ends. The CDR3 runs 11 residues. DNA for the CDR3: TGTGCCAGCAGGGGACAAGAGACCCAGTACTTC. Its protein product is CASRGQETQYF.

There are a few counts of this clone. The gene calls are TRBV30 and TRBJ1-2; D unresolved. The germline CDR1 and CDR2 sequences are GTSNPN and SVGIG (reference sequence). The ends were cut back, 2 bases at V and 5 bases at J, with 9 bases in the middle. The CDR3 contains 12 residues. For the CDR3, the DNA is TGTGCCTGGAGTAGACGAGAGTATGGCTACACCTTC. Its protein product is CAWSRREYGYTF.

The chain links TRBV6-6 to TRBJ1-1; the D is unclear. V was pared by 6 bases and J by 1 base, with 6 bases between. Germline V gives CDR1 MNHNY, CDR2 SVGAGI (reference sequence). The CDR3 length is 12 residues. Written as DNA, the CDR3 is TGTGCCAGCAGCTCCCGGAACACTGAAGCTTTCTTT. Translating gives CASSSRNTEAFF.

The chain combines TRBV5-5 with TRBJ2-3; TRBD2 aligns across 12 bases. The V and J ends lost 3 bases and 4 bases, in that order; junction bases with no gene match: 15. CDR1 SGHKS and CDR2 YYEKEE come from the germline V gene (reference sequence). There are 19 residues in the CDR3. The CDR3 DNA follows: TGTGCCAGCAGCTACGGACAGGGGACTAGCGGGTTTAGGGCAGATACGCAGTATTTT. Encoded protein: CASSYGQGTSGFRADTQYF.

V is TRBV6-1 and J is TRBJ2-7; TRBD2 matches 8 bases. The germline V gene encodes CDR1 MNHNS and CDR2 SASEGT. The CDR3 has 19 amino acids. J was trimmed by 2 bases and V by 2 bases; bases with no gene match: 17. CDR3 nucleotides: TGTGCCAGCAGTGAAAGGGGGGGGCTAGCGGGCGATCCAACCTACGAGCAGTACTTC. It encodes CASSERGGLAGDPTYEQYF.

The J gene is TRBJ1-2, the V gene TRBV29-1; 7 nucleotides match TRBD1. In germline, CDR1 is SQVTM, CDR2 ANQGSEA. V was pared by 4 bases and J by 8 bases, with 10 bases of the junction left unmatched. This CDR3 comprises 13 residues. CDR3 bases: TGCAGCGTTGGACGGACAGGAACCCGGGGCTACACCTTC. It encodes CSVGRTGTRGYTF.

This chain connects TRBV7-2 to TRBJ1-5, with unresolved D. From germline, CDR1 is SGHTA and CDR2 FQGNSA. Trimming pared 3 bases from V and 5 bases from J, leaving 8 bases between. CDR3 length: 13 residues. CDR3 region: CASSLSRDQPQHF. CDR3 nucleotide sequence: TGTGCCAGCAGCTTGAGTCGGGATCAGCCCCAGCATTTT.

V usage is TRBV27 and J usage is TRBJ2-7; weak D call: TRBD1 (5 bases). The CDR3 has 15 amino acids. Germline lookup yields CDR1 MNHEY and CDR2 SMNVEV (reference sequence). Trimming pared 3 bases from V and 6 bases from J, leaving 18 bases between. The CDR3 DNA reads as TGTGCCAGCAGTTTCGATCAGGGTAGGGTCGCCGAGCAGTACTTC. It codes for CASSFDQGRVAEQYF.

The gene calls are TRBV20-1 and TRBJ2-3, with D perhaps TRBD2 (5 bases). The CDR3 covers 13 residues. V was clipped by 3 bases and J by 6 bases, with 13 bases between them. Germline CDR1 reads DFQATT; CDR2 reads SNEGSKA (reference sequence). CDR3 protein: CSASRGPRDTQYF. The CDR3 region has the DNA TGCAGTGCTAGTCGCGGGCCTAGGGATACGCAGTATTTT.

DNA for the CDR3: TGCGCCAGCAGCTTGAGAGCGGGAGAGGCCTACAATGAGCAGTTCTTC. This encodes CASSLRAGEAYNEQFF. The chain employs TRBV5-1 and TRBJ2-1; 8 bases match TRBD2. J gave up 2 bases and V 1 base, and 5 bases lay outside the gene matches. This CDR3 is 16 amino acids long. Germline-derived CDR1 and CDR2 are SGHRS and YFSETQ.

This clone was picked up one time. The chain uses TRBV2 and TRBJ2-4; no firm D call. The CDR3 is made up of 15 amino acids. The germline V gene encodes CDR1 SNHLY and CDR2 FYNNEI. Trimming cost V 2 bases and J 4 bases, with 12 bases left between them. CDR3 DNA sequence: TGTGCCAGCAGTGAAACGCTGGTTTATAAAAACATTCAGTACTTC. Encoded protein: CASSETLVYKNIQYF.

This chain uses TRBV5-1 with TRBJ2-3; D is perhaps TRBD2 (7 bases). This CDR3 spans 16 amino acids. The germline V and J ends were trimmed by 7 bases and 4 bases, with 22 bases remaining between them. Germline V gene sequence: CDR1 SGHRS, CDR2 YFSETQ. In DNA form, the CDR3 reads TGCGCCAGCTCCGGGGACCTAGCGCGGGGGCCAGATACGCAGTATTTT. Translating it yields CASSGDLARGPDTQYF.

The V and J genes are TRBV10-3 and TRBJ1-1, with D possibly being TRBD1 (6 bases). CDR1 and CDR2 (germline): ENHRY, SYGVKD. Trimming pared 1 base from V and 0 bases from J, leaving 9 bases between. The CDR3 has 15 amino acids. The CDR3 nucleotides read TGTGCCATCAGTGAGTTGGCAGGGGTGAACACTGAAGCTTTCTTT. Encoded protein: CAISELAGVNTEAFF.

The chain carries TRBV4-1 and TRBJ1-5; 9 nucleotides agree with TRBD1. Looked up from germline, CDR1 is MGHRA and CDR2 is YSYEKL. V trimming: 0 bases; J trimming: 3 bases; junction bases outside the gene matches: 15. This CDR3 has 20 residues. CDR3 in DNA: TGCGCCAGCAGCCAAGATTTTGGTAGAAAGGGACAGGGCAACAATCAGCCCCAGCATTTT. This sequence encodes CASSQDFGRKGQGNNQPQHF.

The genes are TRBV5-1 and TRBJ1-2; 7 bases are a match to TRBD1. Germline CDR1 and CDR2: SGHRS and YFSETQ. The CDR3 length is 13 residues. V shed 4 bases and J 8 bases; nucleotides not matched to a gene: 8. The DNA of the CDR3 is TGCGCCAGCAGCCAAGACAGGGCGCTGGGCTACACCTTC. It translates to CASSQDRALGYTF.

The chain uses TRBV6-5 and TRBJ1-2, with D unclear. Germline V CDR1 and CDR2: MNHEY, SVGAGI. V lost 6 bases and J 8 bases, leaving 16 bases between the germline ends. The CDR3 covers 13 residues. The CDR3 nucleotides are TGTGCCAGCAGCCGCGGTACGGGTGGGGGCTACACCTTC. Its protein product is CASSRGTGGGYTF.

The chain carries TRBV4-3 and TRBJ2-1; TRBD1 might be the D (6 bases). V shed 0 bases and J shed 0 bases, with 12 bases lying between them. The CDR3 is made up of 17 amino acids. Germline CDR1 is LGHNA and CDR2 is YSLEER. CDR3 in DNA: TGCGCCAGCAGCCAAGAACCGACAGGCAGCTCCTACAATGAGCAGTTCTTC. It specifies CASSQEPTGSSYNEQFF.